This T cell receptor (beta chain) derives from a study of blood T cell repertoires in COVID-19. Looking at the study overall: Donors in the United States, Italy and Spain gave samples during acute or convalescent COVID-19. The cDNA or gDNA used as material had been derived from T cells, B-cell-depleted T cells, or PBMCs.

J was trimmed by 4 bases and V by 5 bases; bases with no gene match: 3. This CDR3 spans 14 amino acids. Germline CDR1 is MDHEN and CDR2 is SYDVKM. Measured with immunoSEQ multiplex PCR; TCRdb has only the in-frame clones, and not every one. Among around 72,000 clones listed, 70% to 90% were seen once. This TCR was recovered from a man between 65 and 79 years old with active or convalescent COVID-19. The chain couples TRBV28 to TRBJ2-4, with TRBD1 matching 9 bases. The sample taken for sequencing was peripheral blood. The CDR3 region is CASSAGQGKNIQYF. In nucleotides, the CDR3 is TGTGCCAGCAGTGCGGGACAGGGAAAAAACATTCAGTACTTC.